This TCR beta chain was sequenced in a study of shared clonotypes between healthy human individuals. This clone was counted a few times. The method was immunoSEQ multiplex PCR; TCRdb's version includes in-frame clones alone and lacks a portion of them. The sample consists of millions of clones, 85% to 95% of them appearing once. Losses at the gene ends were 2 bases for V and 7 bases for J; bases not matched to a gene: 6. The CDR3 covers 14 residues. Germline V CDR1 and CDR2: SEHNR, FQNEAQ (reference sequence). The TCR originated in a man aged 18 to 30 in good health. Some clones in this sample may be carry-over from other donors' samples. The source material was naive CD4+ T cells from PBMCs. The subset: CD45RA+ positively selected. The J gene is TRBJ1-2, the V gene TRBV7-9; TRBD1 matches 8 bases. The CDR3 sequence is CASSLLTGGSGYTF. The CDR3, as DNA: TGTGCCAGCAGCTTATTAACAGGGGGAAGTGGCTACACCTTC.